These 5 T cell receptor beta chains were all obtained from the same sample, sequenced in a study of blood T cell repertoires in COVID-19 (dated by TCRdb to the early 2020s). Library preparation was by the immunoSEQ multiplex PCR assay. The table was pulled from immuneACCESS by TCRdb, which kept in-frame rearrangements only. Such tables lose some clones; where checked, under half of the loss comes from unresolved V genes, and the rest has no known cause. Across this sample there are 200,000 to 300,000 clones, with approximately 86% seen only once. Of the sample, around 1.8% is held by the ten largest clones. The sequencing sample was made of peripheral blood. Receptor source: a man under 40 with active or convalescent COVID-19.

The J gene is TRBJ2-5, the V gene TRBV7-9; TRBD1 matches at 10 bases. Germline-derived CDR1 and CDR2 are SEHNR and FQNEAQ (reference sequence). V trimming: 6 bases; J trimming: 4 bases; junction bases outside the gene matches: 8. This CDR3 contains 15 residues. CDR3 DNA sequence: TGTGCCAGCAGTGTAGACAGGGGGCTTAGAGAGACCCAGTACTTC. It yields the protein CASSVDRGLRETQYF.

This clone showed up just once. The CDR3 loop is CASSLGEDYNSPLHF. CDR3 nucleotide sequence: TGTGCCAGCAGCTTAGGAGAAGATTATAATTCACCCCTCCACTTT. J is TRBJ1-6 and V is TRBV7-6; D ambiguous. This CDR3 spans 15 amino acids. V was pared by 1 base and J by 4 bases, with 8 bases between. Germline CDR1 reads SGHVS; CDR2 reads FNYEAQ.

The V gene is TRBV27, the J gene TRBJ1-4; D perhaps matches TRBD1 (6 bases). The germline CDR1 and CDR2 sequences are MNHEY and SMNVEV (reference sequence). The V end was cut by 2 bases, the J end by 3 bases, with 10 bases between. The CDR3 contains 15 residues. The CDR3 nucleotides are TGTGCCAGCAGTTTAACAGGGCTGGCTAATGAAAAACTGTTTTTT. It codes for CASSLTGLANEKLFF.

This clone has only a few counts. The genes are TRBV5-5 and TRBJ2-1; perhaps TRBD2 as D (6 bases). The germline CDR1 and CDR2 sequences are SGHKS and YYEKEE (reference sequence). V lost 4 bases to trimming and J lost 3 bases, with 14 bases between them. The CDR3 has 15 amino acids. In DNA, the CDR3 is TGTGCCAGCAGCACCGGTGGACTAAACTACAATGAGCAGTTCTTC. Translating it yields CASSTGGLNYNEQFF. The complete variable domain, with remaining parts taken from reference TRBV5-5 and TRBJ2-1, reads DAGVTQSPTHLIKTRGQQVTLRCSPISGHKSVSWYQQVLGQGPQFIFQYYEKEERGRGNFPDRFSARQFPNYSSELNVNALLLGDSALYLCASSTGGLNYNEQFFGPGTRLTVL.

The chain joins TRBV7-6 to TRBJ1-1, with D possibly TRBD1 on 5 matching bases. CDR1 is SGHVS and CDR2 is FNYEAQ in the germline V gene. The CDR3 loop spans 15 amino acids. V shed 1 base and J shed 5 bases, with 14 bases lying between them. The CDR3 here is CASSLDSRARTEAFF. DNA of the CDR3: TGTGCCAGCAGCTTAGATTCCAGGGCGAGGACTGAAGCTTTCTTT.